This T cell receptor beta chain is from a study of blood T cell repertoires in COVID-19. On the study more broadly: Samples taken during acute and convalescent COVID-19 were collected in the United States, Italy and Spain. The cDNA or gDNA used as material had been derived from T cells, B-cell-depleted T cells, or PBMCs.

Trimming removed 3 bases from V and 7 bases from J; junction bases left unmatched: 4. This CDR3 has 15 amino acids. Germline lookup yields CDR1 SNHLY and CDR2 FYNNEI. Sequenced by immunoSEQ multiplex PCR; TCRdb stores in-frame clones only, minus some. The profile shows fewer than 250,000 clones, 92% of them singletons. The chain employs TRBV2 and TRBJ2-1; TRBD2 matches at 12 bases. The source is a man between 60 and 70 years old with COVID-19, enrolled during active disease. The material sequenced was peripheral blood. The CDR3 coding sequence is TGTGCCAGCAGTGATCTAGCGGGGGGGCGGAATGAGCAGTTCTTC. Encoded protein: CASSDLAGGRNEQFF. Using reference TRBV2 and TRBJ2-1 for the parts outside the CDR3, the full variable domain is EPEVTQTPSHQVTQMGQEVILRCVPISNHLYFYWYRQILGQKVEFLVSFYNNEISEKSEIFDDQFSVERPDGSNFTLKIRSTKLEDSAMYFCASSDLAGGRNEQFFGPGTRLTVL.